Below are 23 T cell receptor beta chains sequenced from a single sample in a study of blood T cells in healthy people across ages. A J-beta primer mix and a sample-barcoded 5' primer were used in a second PCR of about 7 to 12 cycles. TCRdb called the 5' RACE reads again in MiXCR, with one record for every CDR3 protein. Seen here are around 990,000 distinct CDR3 sequences, 35% to 40% observed once, and the top ten hold 10% to 15%. The sample comprised blood. These receptors were taken from a man aged 18 to 35 in good health.

The rearrangement uses TRBV25-1 and TRBJ1-4; TRBD1 agrees at 7 bases. CDR3 size: 14 residues. Germline CDR1 and CDR2: MGHDK and SYGVNS. The V and J ends lost 10 bases and 6 bases, in that order; junction bases with no gene match: 11. The CDR3 sequence is CATREQGQYEKLFF. Here the CDR3 DNA reads TGTGCCACCCGCGAGCAGGGACAGTATGAAAAACTGTTTTTT.

The chain combines TRBV20-1 with TRBJ1-1, with D possibly matching TRBD1 (5 bases). Germline loops: CDR1 DFQATT, CDR2 SNEGSKA (reference sequence). V was clipped by 3 bases and J by 0 bases, with 23 bases between them. The CDR3 spans 18 residues. The CDR3 spells CSASQPAGGDPMNTEAFF. The CDR3 nucleotides read TGCAGTGCTAGCCAACCCGCCGGGGGGGACCCCATGAACACTGAAGCTTTCTTT.

This clonotype appeared a few times. This chain links TRBV14 with TRBJ2-5; unclear D gene. This CDR3 comprises 15 residues. V lost 0 bases and J 1 base, leaving 9 bases between the germline ends. The germline V gene encodes CDR1 SGHDN and CDR2 FVKESK. CDR3 coding DNA: TGTGCCAGCAGCCAAGAGGCCGGATCCCAAGAGACCCAGTACTTC. It yields the protein CASSQEAGSQETQYF.

This chain connects TRBV3-1 to TRBJ1-1; D not resolved. V dropped 1 base and J dropped 7 bases, with 10 bases sitting between them. The CDR3 loop spans 13 amino acids. Germline CDR1 LGHDT, CDR2 YNNKEL (reference sequence). DNA of the CDR3: TGTGCCAGCAGCCAAGTTACCCGCAGTGAAGCTTTCTTT. This translates into CASSQVTRSEAFF.

DNA for the CDR3: TGCAGTGCTAGAGATCGGGGCGCAGATGGCTACACCTTC. The encoded protein is CSARDRGADGYTF. The J gene is TRBJ1-2, the V gene TRBV20-1; weak D call: TRBD1 (5 bases). This CDR3 region has 13 residues. V lost 0 bases to trimming and J lost 6 bases, with 11 bases between them. CDR1 DFQATT and CDR2 SNEGSKA come from the germline V gene (reference sequence).

This clonotype was detected many times. In DNA, the CDR3 is TGTGCCAGCAGTTTTACAGGGAACTATGGCTACACCTTC. It translates to CASSFTGNYGYTF. The chain recombines TRBV12-3 or TRBV12-4 with TRBJ1-2; tentatively, D is TRBD1 (6 bases). The CDR3 runs to 13 residues. Trimming took off 3 bases at V and 2 bases at J, with 7 bases between the two ends.

About this clonotype: A much larger clone is a single base away; this may be a read error. This chain connects TRBV20-1 to TRBJ1-1; D remains unclear. This CDR3 region has 15 residues. Germline V gene data show CDR1 as DFQATT and CDR2 as SNEGSKA (reference sequence). V gave up 0 bases and J gave up 5 bases, with 16 bases separating them. The CDR3 DNA sequence: TGCAGTGCTAGAGATTCGAGACGCTGGGGAACTGAAGCTTTCTTT. Protein: CSARDSRRWGTEAFF.

The chain joins TRBV20-1 to TRBJ1-2; D call uncertain. Germline CDR1 and CDR2: DFQATT and SNEGSKA (reference sequence). Trimming cost V 2 bases and J 3 bases, with 4 bases left between them. CDR3 length equals 11 residues. The CDR3 coding sequence is TGCAGTGCTAGACACGACTATGGCTACACCTTC. Protein product: CSARHDYGYTF.

This clonotype was detected a few times. The chain recombines TRBV7-9 with TRBJ2-5; 10 nucleotides agree with TRBD2. The CDR3 consists of 16 residues. Germline CDR1 SEHNR, CDR2 FQNEAQ (reference sequence). V shed 0 bases, J shed 4 bases, and the junction held 5 bases outside the gene matches. CDR3 bases: TGTGCCAGCAGCTTAGCGCTGACTAGCGGGCCAGAGACCCAGTACTTC. It is translated as CASSLALTSGPETQYF.

This clonotype has at least ten counts. The chain carries TRBV6-2 or TRBV6-3 and TRBJ2-1, with 8 bases aligning to TRBD1. This CDR3 region has 14 residues. V trimming: 5 bases; J trimming: 15 bases; junction bases outside the gene matches: 15. Looked up from germline, CDR1 is MNHEY and CDR2 is SVGEGT. CDR3 region: CASSTGTGSSGGFF. The CDR3 coding sequence is TGTGCCAGCAGTACGGGGACAGGTTCTTCGGGTGGGTTCTTC.

This chain joins TRBV3-1 and TRBJ2-5; no clear D gene. This CDR3 spans 10 amino acids. Trimming stripped 1 base from V and 13 bases from J, with 7 bases between. The germline V gene has CDR1 LGHDT and CDR2 YNNKEL (reference sequence). CDR3 coding DNA: TGTGCCAGCAGCCAAGTGTTATTGTACTTC. Encoded protein: CASSQVLLYF.

This clonotype has a count of ten or more. This sequence joins TRBV20-1 and TRBJ2-5; TRBD2 aligns across 11 bases. This CDR3 spans 15 amino acids. The junction had 6 bases not matched to a gene; V was cut back by 5 bases and J by 1 base. From germline, CDR1 is DFQATT and CDR2 SNEGSKA (reference sequence). The CDR3 DNA sequence: TGCAGTGCTTCCGGGACTAGCGGAGCCCAAGAGACCCAGTACTTC. Residues: CSASGTSGAQETQYF.

This clonotype was counted a few times. J is TRBJ2-1 and V is TRBV7-9; D perhaps matches TRBD1 (5 bases). The CDR3 loop spans 13 amino acids. The germline V gene encodes CDR1 SEHNR and CDR2 FQNEAQ (reference sequence). Trimming took 5 bases from V and 10 from J, leaving 15 bases between them. CDR3: CASSHGPRQEQFF. The CDR3 DNA is TGTGCCAGCAGCCACGGACCGCGACAGGAGCAGTTCTTC.

The V call is TRBV6-6, the J call TRBJ1-1; unclear D gene. Trimming pared 6 bases from V and 5 bases from J, leaving 13 bases between. The CDR3 contains 13 residues. In germline, CDR1 is MNHNY, CDR2 SVGAGI (reference sequence). CDR3 loop: CASRLGIGTEAFF. The CDR3 bases are TGTGCCAGCAGGCTTGGCATCGGAACTGAAGCTTTCTTT.

The chain carries TRBV6-2 or TRBV6-3 and TRBJ2-7; 7 nucleotides line up with TRBD1. Trimming removed 2 bases from V and 3 bases from J; junction bases left unmatched: 16. Per the germline V gene, CDR1 is MNHEY and CDR2 is SVGEGT. This CDR3 is built from 18 residues. The CDR3 region is CASSYPTPGTEHFYEQYF. CDR3 DNA sequence: TGTGCCAGCAGTTACCCAACGCCCGGGACAGAACACTTCTACGAGCAGTACTTC.

Concerning this clonotype: The germline gene is not matched at one end of the junction; a read error may be the cause. The genes are TRBV10-3 and TRBJ2-1; D not resolved. The J call may be wrong; the DNA end is better matched by TRBJ2-7. CDR1 is ENHRY, CDR2 SYGVKD, per germline. There are 12 residues in the CDR3. The CDR3 sequence is CDISGAYNEQYF. The CDR3 nucleotides read TGTGACATCAGTGGCGCCTACAATGAGCAGTACTTC.

The chain couples TRBV7-9 to TRBJ1-1; D is possibly TRBD1 (5 bases). The CDR3 is 15 amino acids. Germline assignment: CDR1 SEHNR and CDR2 FQNEAQ (reference sequence). V lost 1 base, J lost 2 bases, and 11 bases lay in between. CDR3 DNA: TGTGCCAGCAGCTTAGGTAGTGGGGGAAACACTGAAGCTTTCTTT. It specifies CASSLGSGGNTEAFF.

The chain couples TRBV7-9 to TRBJ1-2, with D possibly being TRBD1 (6 bases). Trimming took 5 bases from V and 7 from J, leaving 17 bases between them. The CDR3 is made up of 14 amino acids. The germline V gene has CDR1 SEHNR and CDR2 FQNEAQ (reference sequence). Here the CDR3 reads CASSRDEGGGGYTF. The CDR3 coding sequence is TGTGCCAGCAGCCGTGACGAGGGGGGAGGTGGCTACACCTTC.

Concerning this clonotype: The junction differs from germline at one of its ends, possibly a read error. The chain uses TRBV5-1 and TRBJ2-2; no clear D gene. The CDR3 runs 14 residues. Germline CDR1 SGHRS, CDR2 YFSETQ. The CDR3: CACRWLLNTGELFF. CDR3 DNA: TGCGCCTGCAGGTGGCTCTTAAACACCGGGGAGCTGTTTTTT.

This clonotype was recorded only once. V usage is TRBV5-1 and J usage is TRBJ1-4; D might be TRBD1 (6 bases). This CDR3 has 14 amino acids. The V end lost 2 bases, the J end lost 8 bases, and 13 bases lay between the germline ends. Germline V gene data show CDR1 as SGHRS and CDR2 as YFSETQ. CDR3 region: CASSFNSGGEKLFF. CDR3 in DNA: TGCGCCAGCAGCTTTAATTCGGGGGGCGAAAAACTGTTTTTT.

To note about this clonotype: This may come from a read error, since a much larger clone is one base off. The rearrangement uses TRBV10-3 and TRBJ1-2, with D possibly TRBD1 on 5 matching bases. The CDR3 has 15 residues. Germline CDR1 reads ENHRY; CDR2 reads SYGVKD. The CDR3 protein is CAISASGSRNDGCTF. The CDR3 region has the DNA TGTGCCATCAGCGCCTCAGGGTCTAGAAATGATGGCTGCACCTTC.

The V and J genes are TRBV28 and TRBJ1-6, with 10 bases lining up with TRBD1. Germline values: CDR1 MDHEN, CDR2 SYDVKM. The trim removed 3 bases at V and 0 bases at J, leaving 8 bases unmatched. This CDR3 has 19 residues. The CDR3 DNA reads TGTGCCAGCAGTTTCCCAGGACAGGGGGGGGGCTCCTATAATTCACCCCTCCACTTT. Its translation is CASSFPGQGGGSYNSPLHF.

The J gene is TRBJ2-5, the V gene TRBV4-3; 9 bases fit TRBD1. Germline-derived CDR1 and CDR2 are LGHNA and YSLEER. V shed 1 base, J shed 3 bases, and the junction held 3 bases outside the gene matches. There are 15 residues in the CDR3. The DNA of the CDR3 is TGCGCCAGCAGCCAAGGACGGGACAGGGAAGAGACCCAGTACTTC. Translated: CASSQGRDREETQYF.